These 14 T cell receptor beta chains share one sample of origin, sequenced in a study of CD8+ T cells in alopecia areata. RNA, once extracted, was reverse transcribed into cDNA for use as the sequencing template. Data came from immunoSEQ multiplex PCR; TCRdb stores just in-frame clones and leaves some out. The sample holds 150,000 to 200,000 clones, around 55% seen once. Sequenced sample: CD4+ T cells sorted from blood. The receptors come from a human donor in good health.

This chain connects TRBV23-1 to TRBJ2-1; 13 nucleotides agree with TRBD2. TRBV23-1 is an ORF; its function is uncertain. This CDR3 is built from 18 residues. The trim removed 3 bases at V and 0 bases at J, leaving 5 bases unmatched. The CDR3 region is CASSQTGTSGDSYNEQFF. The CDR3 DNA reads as TGCGCCAGCAGTCAGACCGGGACTAGCGGGGACTCCTACAATGAGCAGTTCTTC.

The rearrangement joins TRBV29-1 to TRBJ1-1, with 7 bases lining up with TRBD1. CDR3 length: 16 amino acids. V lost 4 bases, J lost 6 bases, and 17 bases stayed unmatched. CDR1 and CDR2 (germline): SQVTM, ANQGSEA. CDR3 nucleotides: TGCAGCGTTGCGAGACAGGGCGAGGGTTTCGTTCCTGAAGCTTTCTTT. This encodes CSVARQGEGFVPEAFF.

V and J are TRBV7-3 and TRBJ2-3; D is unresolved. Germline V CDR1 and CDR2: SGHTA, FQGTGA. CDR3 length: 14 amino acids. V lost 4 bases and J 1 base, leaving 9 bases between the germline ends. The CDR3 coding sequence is TGTGCCAGCAGCTCCGGTGGGGGCACAGATACGCAGTATTTT. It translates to CASSSGGGTDTQYF.

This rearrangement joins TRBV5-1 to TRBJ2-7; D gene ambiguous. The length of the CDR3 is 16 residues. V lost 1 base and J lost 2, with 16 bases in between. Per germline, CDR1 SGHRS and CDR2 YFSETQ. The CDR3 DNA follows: TGCGCCAGCAGCTTGACCGCCGGCGGCTCCCCCTACGAGCAGTACTTC. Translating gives CASSLTAGGSPYEQYF.

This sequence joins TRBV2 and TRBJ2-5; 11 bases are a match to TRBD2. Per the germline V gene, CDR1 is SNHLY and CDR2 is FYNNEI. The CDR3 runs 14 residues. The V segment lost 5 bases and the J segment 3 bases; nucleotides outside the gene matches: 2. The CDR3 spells CASSLLAGEETQYF. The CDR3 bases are TGTGCCAGCAGTTTACTAGCGGGAGAAGAGACCCAGTACTTC.

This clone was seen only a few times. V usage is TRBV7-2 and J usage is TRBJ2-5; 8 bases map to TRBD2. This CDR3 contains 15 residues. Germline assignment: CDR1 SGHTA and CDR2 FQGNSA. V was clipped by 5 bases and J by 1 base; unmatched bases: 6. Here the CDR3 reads CASSAQAGVQETQYF. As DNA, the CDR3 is TGTGCCAGCAGCGCCCAAGCGGGAGTCCAAGAGACCCAGTACTTC.

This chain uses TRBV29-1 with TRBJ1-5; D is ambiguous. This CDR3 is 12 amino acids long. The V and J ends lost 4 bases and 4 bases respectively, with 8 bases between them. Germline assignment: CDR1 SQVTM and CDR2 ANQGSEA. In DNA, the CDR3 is TGCAGCGTTGGAGAAGTTAATCAGCCCCAGCATTTT. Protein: CSVGEVNQPQHF.

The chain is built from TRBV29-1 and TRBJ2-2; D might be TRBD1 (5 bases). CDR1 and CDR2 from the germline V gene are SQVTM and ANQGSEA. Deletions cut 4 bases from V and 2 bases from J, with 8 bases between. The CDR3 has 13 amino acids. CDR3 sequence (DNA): TGCAGCGTTGGGACACTAAACACCGGGGAGCTGTTTTTT. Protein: CSVGTLNTGELFF.

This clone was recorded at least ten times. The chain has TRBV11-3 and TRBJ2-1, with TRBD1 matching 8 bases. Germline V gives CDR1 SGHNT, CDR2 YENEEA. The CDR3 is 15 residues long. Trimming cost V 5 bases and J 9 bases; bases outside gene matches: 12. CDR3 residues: CASSPKGTGGGEQFF. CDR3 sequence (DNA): TGTGCCAGCAGCCCCAAAGGGACAGGTGGCGGTGAGCAGTTCTTC. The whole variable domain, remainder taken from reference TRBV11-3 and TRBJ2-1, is EAGVVQSPRYKIIEKKQPVAFWCNPISGHNTLYWYLQNLGQGPELLIRYENEEAVDDSQLPKDRFSAERLKGVDSTLKIQPAELGDSAVYLCASSPKGTGGGEQFFGPGTRLTVL.

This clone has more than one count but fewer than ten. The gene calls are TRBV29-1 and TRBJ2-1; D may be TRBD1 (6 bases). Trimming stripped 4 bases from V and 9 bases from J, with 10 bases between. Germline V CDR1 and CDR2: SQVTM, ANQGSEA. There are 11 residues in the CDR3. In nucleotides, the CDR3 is TGCAGCGTTGTTAGGGGGAGTGAGCAGTTCTTC. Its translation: CSVVRGSEQFF.

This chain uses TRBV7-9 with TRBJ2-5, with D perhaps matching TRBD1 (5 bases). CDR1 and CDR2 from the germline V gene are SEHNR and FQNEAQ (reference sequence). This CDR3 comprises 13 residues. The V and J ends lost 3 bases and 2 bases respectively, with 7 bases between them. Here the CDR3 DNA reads TGTGCCAGCAGCTTCCGACAGCAAGAGACCCAGTACTTC. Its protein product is CASSFRQQETQYF.

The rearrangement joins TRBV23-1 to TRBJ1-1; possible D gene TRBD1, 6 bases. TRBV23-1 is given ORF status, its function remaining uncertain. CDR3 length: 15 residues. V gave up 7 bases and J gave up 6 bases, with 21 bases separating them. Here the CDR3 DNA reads TGCGCCAGCACCCACTCCGGGGGGCTTATGGCTGAAGCTTTCTTT. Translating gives CASTHSGGLMAEAFF.

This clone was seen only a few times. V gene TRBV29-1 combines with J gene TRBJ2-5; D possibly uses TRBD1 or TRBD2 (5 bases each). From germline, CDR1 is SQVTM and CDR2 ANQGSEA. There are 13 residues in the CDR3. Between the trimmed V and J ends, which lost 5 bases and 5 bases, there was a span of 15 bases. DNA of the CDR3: TGCAGCGTTAGTCTGGGGGTGGCGGAGACCCAGTACTTC. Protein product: CSVSLGVAETQYF.

DNA of the CDR3: TGTGCCTGGAGTGTACGGGACGTTAGGCCAGATACGCAGTATTTT. Translated, it gives CAWSVRDVRPDTQYF. The chain employs TRBV30 and TRBJ2-3; possibly TRBD1 or TRBD2 for D (5 bases each). The CDR3 runs 15 residues. Trimming pared 0 bases from V and 4 bases from J, leaving 14 bases between. The germline V gene encodes CDR1 GTSNPN and CDR2 SVGIG (reference sequence).